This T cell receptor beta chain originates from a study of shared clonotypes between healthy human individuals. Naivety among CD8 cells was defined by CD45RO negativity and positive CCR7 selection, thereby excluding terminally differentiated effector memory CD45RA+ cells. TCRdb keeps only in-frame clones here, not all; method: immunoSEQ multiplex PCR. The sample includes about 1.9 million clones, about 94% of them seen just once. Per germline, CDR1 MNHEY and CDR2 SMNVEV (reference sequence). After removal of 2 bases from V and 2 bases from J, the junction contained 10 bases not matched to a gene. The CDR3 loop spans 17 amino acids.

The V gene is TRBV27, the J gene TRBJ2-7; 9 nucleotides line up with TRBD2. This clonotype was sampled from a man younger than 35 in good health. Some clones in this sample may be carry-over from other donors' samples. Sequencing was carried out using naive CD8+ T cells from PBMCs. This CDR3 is CASSLGPLGGGAYEQYF. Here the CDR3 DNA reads TGTGCCAGCAGTTTAGGCCCTTTGGGCGGGGGGGCCTACGAGCAGTACTTC.